These 28 T cell receptor beta chains originate from one sample sequenced in a study of blood T cell repertoires in COVID-19. Generated by immunoSEQ multiplex PCR, the TCRdb table keeps only in-frame clones and is missing some. The sample holds fewer than 350,000 clones, more than 70% seen once. Sequenced input: peripheral blood. The receptors were sampled from an older woman with COVID-19, enrolled during active disease.

V is TRBV5-1 and J is TRBJ1-2, with a possible D match to TRBD1 (5 bases). CDR3 size: 16 residues. Germline CDR1 SGHRS, CDR2 YFSETQ. Trimming shortened V by 0 bases and J by 6 bases, and 18 bases separated the two germline ends. In DNA form, the CDR3 reads TGCGCCAGCAGCTTGGGGCAGGGCACCAGAGGCGATGGCTACACCTTC. The encoded protein is CASSLGQGTRGDGYTF.

In DNA form, the CDR3 reads TGTGCCAGCAGCTTTACTAGCGAAGGGGCCAAAAACATTCAGTACTTC. It is translated as CASSFTSEGAKNIQYF. The V gene is TRBV7-9, the J gene TRBJ2-4, with TRBD2 identical over 7 bases. Looked up from germline, CDR1 is SEHNR and CDR2 is FQNEAQ (reference sequence). J was trimmed by 1 base and V by 3 bases; bases with no gene match: 6. The CDR3 runs to 16 residues.

The sample holds one count of this clone. The genes are TRBV28 and TRBJ1-3; D possibly corresponds to TRBD1 (5 bases). The germline CDR1 and CDR2 sequences are MDHEN and SYDVKM. The CDR3 is 17 amino acids. Trimming took 7 bases from V and 0 from J, leaving 19 bases between them. Written as DNA, the CDR3 is TGTGCCAGCATCGTGGGGCGAAGGTTAATCTCTGGAAACACCATATATTTT. Encoded protein: CASIVGRRLISGNTIYF.

This clone occurred once. The chain is built from TRBV6-5 and TRBJ2-5; 8 bases map to TRBD1. The CDR3 covers 14 residues. CDR1 MNHEY and CDR2 SVGAGI come from the germline V gene. The V gene end was trimmed by 3 bases and the J gene end by 4 bases; junction bases not matched to a gene: 4. CDR3 sequence: CASSYTTGVETQYF. In nucleotides, the CDR3 is TGTGCCAGCAGTTATACGACAGGGGTAGAGACCCAGTACTTC.

The chain combines TRBV18 with TRBJ1-3, with D perhaps TRBD1 (6 bases). In germline, CDR1 is KGHSH, CDR2 LQKENI. V was pared by 4 bases and J by 4 bases, with 17 bases between. This CDR3 region has 16 residues. CDR3 in DNA: TGTGCCAGCTCACTTAGTCTACAGGGCGCCGGAAACACCATATATTTT. Protein product: CASSLSLQGAGNTIYF.

A few counts support this clone. The gene calls are TRBV7-9 and TRBJ1-4, with 9 positions matching TRBD1. This CDR3 contains 15 residues. The germline V gene encodes CDR1 SEHNR and CDR2 FQNEAQ (reference sequence). V lost 5 bases to trimming and J lost 4 bases; unmatched junction nucleotides: 5. Here the CDR3 reads CASSPQTGGNEKLFF. The CDR3 coding sequence is TGTGCCAGCAGCCCACAGACAGGGGGTAATGAAAAACTGTTTTTT.

With respect to this clone: The limits of the CDR3 on the DNA are not certain, so only TCRdb's listed CDR3 is given. The chain uses TRBV5-6 and TRBJ1-3; TRBD1, the table's D call, lacks a check against the DNA. The CDR3 adds up to 16 amino acids, both ends counted. Germline assignment: CDR1 SGHDT and CDR2 YYEEEE. The CDR3 region is CASSRGPLFSLDTIYF.

The rearrangement links TRBV3-1 (or the pseudogene TRBV3-2) to TRBJ1-1; possible D gene TRBD1, 5 bases. Trimming stripped 1 base from V and 8 bases from J, with 14 bases between. There are 14 residues in the CDR3. Germline V CDR1 and CDR2: LGHDT, YNNKEL (reference sequence). In DNA form, the CDR3 reads TGTGCCAGCAGCCAAGTAGGGGCGGCAGGGGAAGCTTTCTTT. Translating gives CASSQVGAAGEAFF.

The chain joins TRBV28 to TRBJ1-4, with D perhaps TRBD1 (6 bases). This CDR3 has 14 amino acids. V dropped 3 bases and J dropped 5 bases, with 10 bases sitting between them. Germline V gene lookup returns CDR1 MDHEN and CDR2 SYDVKM. The CDR3 spells CASSLLRGNEKLFF. In nucleotides, the CDR3 is TGTGCCAGCAGTTTGCTCAGGGGAAATGAAAAACTGTTTTTT.

Regarding this clone: This sample also contains other DNA sequences that code for the same CDR3. The CDR3 spells CASSFLAGAYNEQFF. The DNA for the CDR3 is TGCGCCAGCAGCTTCCTAGCGGGGGCGTACAATGAGCAGTTCTTC. The chain joins TRBV5-1 to TRBJ2-1; TRBD2 agrees at 10 bases. Per germline, CDR1 SGHRS and CDR2 YFSETQ. The V segment lost 2 bases and the J segment 4 bases; nucleotides outside the gene matches: 3. The CDR3 loop spans 15 amino acids.

The chain employs TRBV4-1 and TRBJ2-3; 8 bases match TRBD1. Per germline, CDR1 MGHRA and CDR2 YSYEKL. The CDR3 sequence is 17 residues long. With V trimmed by 0 bases and J by 0 bases, 5 bases remained unmatched. DNA of the CDR3: TGCGCCAGCAGCCAAGATCCCGGGACAGGTAGCACAGATACGCAGTATTTT. Its protein product is CASSQDPGTGSTDTQYF.

This chain joins TRBV20-1 and TRBJ2-3; 9 nucleotides match TRBD2. Germline CDR1 and CDR2: DFQATT and SNEGSKA (reference sequence). The V segment lost 3 bases and the J segment 1 base; nucleotides outside the gene matches: 2. This CDR3 is built from 14 residues. CDR3 coding DNA: TGCAGTGCTAGTATAGCGGGGGGCACAGATACGCAGTATTTT. Amino acids: CSASIAGGTDTQYF.

The chain uses TRBV4-1 and TRBJ1-3; no reliable D call. Germline V gene lookup returns CDR1 MGHRA and CDR2 YSYEKL. The V end was cut by 3 bases, the J end by 6 bases, with 21 bases between. This CDR3 comprises 17 residues. The CDR3 DNA sequence: TGCGCCAGCAGCCACGGGAAAGCTCACTCTCTGGAAAACACCATATATTTT. It yields the protein CASSHGKAHSLENTIYF.

The chain carries TRBV9 and TRBJ1-1; no clear D gene. V was shortened by 0 bases and J by 11 bases, with 20 bases between the two germline ends. This CDR3 is built from 15 residues. CDR1 is SGDLS, CDR2 YYNGEE, per germline. The CDR3 reads CASSVGETSSPWAFF. CDR3 in DNA: TGTGCCAGCAGCGTAGGTGAGACGTCTAGCCCCTGGGCTTTCTTT.

This chain joins TRBV27 and TRBJ2-3; 9 positions match TRBD1. This CDR3 is 16 amino acids long. J gave up 0 bases and V 1 base, and 2 bases lay outside the gene matches. CDR1 and CDR2 (germline): MNHEY, SMNVEV (reference sequence). CDR3 DNA sequence: TGTGCCAGCAGTTTATACAGGGGGCGTAGCACAGATACGCAGTATTTT. This encodes CASSLYRGRSTDTQYF.

This clone was recorded only once. The chain carries TRBV2 and TRBJ1-3; 9 bases agree with TRBD1. Germline CDR1 is SNHLY and CDR2 is FYNNEI. V was pared by 2 bases and J by 8 bases, with 10 bases of the junction left unmatched. The CDR3 has 16 amino acids. CDR3 in DNA: TGTGCCAGCAGTGAACTCGACAGGGGGGAAGGTTACACCATATATTTT. Translated: CASSELDRGEGYTIYF.

The chain is built from TRBV19 and TRBJ1-5; D gene unclear. Trimming pared 5 bases from V and 2 bases from J, leaving 7 bases between. Germline values: CDR1 LNHDA, CDR2 SQIVND (reference sequence). This CDR3 spans 13 amino acids. CDR3 amino acids: CASSLRGNQPQHF. The CDR3 DNA is TGTGCCAGTAGTCTTCGGGGCAATCAGCCCCAGCATTTT.

The chain links TRBV10-3 to TRBJ1-2, with unresolved D. The germline CDR1 and CDR2 sequences are ENHRY and SYGVKD. Trimming stripped 0 bases from V and 4 bases from J, with 9 bases between. The CDR3 length is 14 residues. CDR3: CAISESTGPYGYTF. The CDR3 region has the DNA TGTGCCATCAGTGAGTCGACTGGCCCCTATGGCTACACCTTC.

The rearrangement uses TRBV15 and TRBJ2-1; the match to TRBD1 covers 8 bases. This CDR3 has 18 amino acids. The V segment lost 2 bases and the J segment 0 bases; nucleotides outside the gene matches: 9. The V gene's germline CDR1 is LNHNV and CDR2 YYDKDF (reference sequence). CDR3 bases: TGTGCCACCAGCAGACGATCGTCAACAGGGGGCTCCTACAATGAGCAGTTCTTC. Translation gives CATSRRSSTGGSYNEQFF. Based on the CDR3 plus reference TRBV15 and TRBJ2-1, the full variable domain is DAMVIQNPRYQVTQFGKPVTLSCSQTLNHNVMYWYQQKSSQAPKLLFHYYDKDFNNEADTPDNFQSRRPNTSFCFLDIRSPGLGDTAMYLCATSRRSSTGGSYNEQFFGPGTRLTVL.

This clone has only a few counts. The V and J genes are TRBV2 and TRBJ1-3, with 9 positions matching TRBD1. The germline V gene encodes CDR1 SNHLY and CDR2 FYNNEI. V gave up 5 bases and J gave up 4 bases; unmatched junction bases: 3. The CDR3 has 14 amino acids. This CDR3 reads CASSRDRAGNTIYF. Here the CDR3 DNA reads TGTGCCAGCAGTCGGGACAGGGCGGGAAACACCATATATTTT.

V gene TRBV6-5 combines with J gene TRBJ1-6; possibly TRBD1 for D (6 bases). The CDR3 extends over 13 amino acids. V lost 4 bases and J lost 10, with 11 bases in between. Germline V gene lookup returns CDR1 MNHEY and CDR2 SVGAGI. The CDR3 loop is CASSSGEYSPLHF. The CDR3 DNA sequence: TGTGCCAGCAGTTCAGGGGAGTACTCACCCCTCCACTTT.

In its sample, this clone was seen once. The gene calls are TRBV4-1 and TRBJ1-2; the match to TRBD1 covers 12 bases. With 4 bases clipped from V and 8 bases from J, the junction kept 8 bases outside the gene matches. The CDR3 totals 15 residues. CDR1 MGHRA and CDR2 YSYEKL come from the germline V gene. This CDR3 reads CASSLSGQGAWGYTF. The CDR3 DNA reads TGCGCCAGCAGCCTTTCGGGACAGGGGGCCTGGGGCTACACCTTC.

This chain uses TRBV18 with TRBJ1-4; D gene unclear. Trimming shortened V by 1 base and J by 2 bases, and 11 bases separated the two germline ends. Germline assignment: CDR1 KGHSH and CDR2 LQKENI. The CDR3 has 16 amino acids. In DNA, the CDR3 is TGTGCCAGCTCACCACGTAGAGATGGTACTAATGAAAAACTGTTTTTT. Translated, it gives CASSPRRDGTNEKLFF.

The rearrangement links TRBV5-1 to TRBJ1-2; D is ambiguous. This CDR3 has 12 amino acids. The V and J ends lost 2 bases and 9 bases respectively, with 11 bases between them. Germline assignment: CDR1 SGHRS and CDR2 YFSETQ. In DNA form, the CDR3 reads TGCGCCAGCAGCTTAGAAGCGGGAAGCTACACCTTC. Its protein is CASSLEAGSYTF.

This clone appeared a single time. The genes are TRBV7-2 and TRBJ1-6; TRBD1 aligns across 7 bases. V shed 3 bases and J 9 bases; nucleotides not matched to a gene: 5. From germline, CDR1 is SGHTA and CDR2 FQGNSA. The CDR3 length is 14 residues. CDR3 nucleotides: TGTGCCAGCAGCTTGGAGGGGGCGGGTTCACCCCTCCACTTT. Translating it yields CASSLEGAGSPLHF.

This sequence joins TRBV4-2 and TRBJ2-3; tentative D call: TRBD2 (5 bases). V was trimmed by 3 bases and J by 2 bases, leaving 15 bases between them. This CDR3 is built from 16 residues. Germline CDR1 reads LGHNA; CDR2 reads YNFKEQ. In DNA, the CDR3 is TGTGCCAGCAGCCAGGGGAGCCCACCAAACACAGATACGCAGTATTTT. Translating it yields CASSQGSPPNTDTQYF.

On this clone: The identical CDR3 is also encoded by other nucleotide sequences in the sample. The rearrangement links TRBV6-5 to TRBJ2-5, with D perhaps TRBD2 (5 bases). Per the germline V gene, CDR1 is MNHEY and CDR2 is SVGAGI. CDR3 length: 11 amino acids. The V end was cut by 5 bases, the J end by 5 bases, with 6 bases between. CDR3 amino acids: CASSPGETQYF. CDR3 nucleotide sequence: TGTGCCAGCAGTCCGGGGGAGACCCAGTACTTC.

The chain joins TRBV19 to TRBJ1-1; 8 bases line up with TRBD1. J lost 2 bases, V lost 3 bases, and 8 bases had no gene match. Per the germline V gene, CDR1 is LNHDA and CDR2 is SQIVND (reference sequence). The CDR3 length is 16 residues. The CDR3 region has the DNA TGTGCCAGTAGTATCCCTGCCGGACAGGGTAACACTGAAGCTTTCTTT. This codes for CASSIPAGQGNTEAFF.